This TCR beta chain was recorded in a study of blood T cell repertoires in COVID-19. Clones were read by immunoSEQ multiplex PCR, and TCRdb kept only the in-frame ones, dropping some. The sample contains fewer than 250,000 clones, around nine tenths of which appear only once. Germline V gene data show CDR1 as SGDLS and CDR2 as YYNGEE. With 0 bases removed from V and 4 bases from J, the gap between germline ends came to 11 bases. The CDR3 is 15 residues long. The rearrangement uses TRBV9 and TRBJ2-1; possible D gene TRBD2, 6 bases. The sequenced sample was PBMCs or T cells enriched from blood (not recorded which). This clonotype was sampled from a man aged 30 to 39 in a cohort exposed to, infected with or recovered from COVID-19 (not recorded which). In DNA, the CDR3 is TGTGCCAGCAGCGTAGCGGGAGCTTTTTACAATGAGCAGTTCTTC. It specifies CASSVAGAFYNEQFF.